This TCR beta chain emerged from a study of siplizumab effects on memory and regulatory T cells. The study's findings and limits: For siplizumab cultures, the suppressive function of their proliferating Tregs was not confirmed. Significantly reduced by siplizumab was the cumulative frequency of alloreactive sequences, namely those traceable to unstimulated CD4+ memory cells. Among mappable alloreactive CD4+ clones, the Treg-derived fraction averaged roughly 70% with siplizumab versus approximately 26% in controls. Poor capture below about 10^-5 frequency left most alloreactive clones unmapped to unstimulated subsets.

As concerns this clone: As yet, its antigen is unknown.

Produced via immunoSEQ multiplex PCR; TCRdb's table is partial and in-frame only. The repertoire holds under 130,000 clones, with about 92% as singletons. The sequence was collected from a human donor in good health. Sequenced material: CD4+ T cells sorted from blood.

The CDR3 sequence is CASSETVSGGASEQYF. DNA for the CDR3: TGTGCCAGCAGTGAAACAGTCAGCGGGGGGGCGAGTGAGCAGTACTTC. J is TRBJ2-7 and V is TRBV6-1; TRBD2 matches 10 bases. V gave up 2 bases and J gave up 7 bases; unmatched junction bases: 11. The CDR3 is 16 residues long. Germline V gene lookup returns CDR1 MNHNS and CDR2 SASEGT.